A single sample gave rise to the 23 T cell receptor beta chains below, sequenced in a study of cytomegalovirus exposure and HLA in healthy donors. Measured with immunoSEQ multiplex PCR; TCRdb has only the in-frame clones, and not every one. The sample yields about 220,000 clones, about 86% seen once. The sequenced sample was PBMCs. The receptors shown here come from a man aged 18 to 30 in good health and CMV-seronegative.

This clone was detected once. The J gene is TRBJ1-1, the V gene TRBV10-3, with 7 bases that match TRBD1. The CDR3 runs 15 residues. The germline gives CDR1 ENHRY, CDR2 SYGVKD. V lost 7 bases to trimming and J lost 3 bases; unmatched junction nucleotides: 11. The CDR3 DNA follows: TGTGCCATCAAAGCCGGGACAGCCAAAGACACTGAAGCTTTCTTT. Encoded protein: CAIKAGTAKDTEAFF.

This chain connects TRBV2 to TRBJ2-1, with TRBD2 matching 12 bases. Looked up from germline, CDR1 is SNHLY and CDR2 is FYNNEI. J lost 8 bases, V lost 2 bases, and 4 bases had no gene match. The CDR3 runs to 15 residues. DNA of the CDR3: TGTGCCAGCAGTGAACTAGCGGGGGGGCGGTATGAGCAGTTCTTC. Translation gives CASSELAGGRYEQFF.

The chain's CDR3 is CASTLFRDNSREAFF. CDR3 bases: TGTGCCAGCACTCTATTCCGGGACAACTCCCGAGAAGCTTTCTTT. The chain links TRBV5-4 to TRBJ1-1; D perhaps matches TRBD1 (6 bases). From germline, CDR1 is SGHNT and CDR2 YYREEE (reference sequence). The V end was cut by 6 bases, the J end by 8 bases, with 23 bases between. The CDR3 extends over 15 amino acids.

As DNA, the CDR3 is TGCGCCAGCAGCCAAGAGGGGATAGGGACTAGCGGGGAAGATACGCAGTATTTT. It is translated as CASSQEGIGTSGEDTQYF. This chain links TRBV4-1 with TRBJ2-3; 13 nucleotides agree with TRBD2. The junction had 8 bases not matched to a gene; V was cut back by 0 bases and J by 5 bases. The CDR3 is 18 residues long. Germline V gene lookup returns CDR1 MGHRA and CDR2 YSYEKL.

V and J are TRBV7-6 and TRBJ2-1, with TRBD2 matching over 10 bases. The V gene's germline CDR1 is SGHVS and CDR2 FNYEAQ. This CDR3 has 16 residues. The junction had 2 bases not matched to a gene; V was cut back by 2 bases and J by 1 base. CDR3 amino acids: CASSLKAGGSYNEQFF. CDR3 in DNA: TGTGCCAGCAGCTTAAAAGCGGGAGGGTCCTACAATGAGCAGTTCTTC.

J is TRBJ1-2 and V is TRBV14; D is uncertain. Trimming took off 4 bases at V and 4 bases at J, with 10 bases between the two ends. The CDR3 length is 13 residues. From germline, CDR1 is SGHDN and CDR2 FVKESK. The chain's CDR3 is CASSRPGVYGYTF. In DNA, the CDR3 is TGTGCCAGCAGCCGGCCGGGAGTCTATGGCTACACCTTC.

This clone was counted a single time. The J gene is TRBJ1-1, the V gene TRBV15; a weak D match, TRBD1 (5 bases). The CDR3 sequence is 13 residues long. Germline V lookup: CDR1 LNHNV, CDR2 YYDKDF (reference sequence). V shed 8 bases and J shed 0 bases, with 10 bases lying between them. The CDR3 is CATARVLNTEAFF. DNA of the CDR3: TGTGCCACCGCCAGGGTTTTGAACACTGAAGCTTTCTTT.

The chain has TRBV20-1 and TRBJ2-5; D not certain. The length of the CDR3 is 10 residues. Germline V CDR1 and CDR2: DFQATT, SNEGSKA (reference sequence). Trimming pared 6 bases from V and 2 bases from J, leaving 4 bases between. DNA of the CDR3: TGCAGTGCCCTACAAGAGACCCAGTACTTC. Its translation: CSALQETQYF.

CDR3 loop: CASSPEVGRARNEQFF. CDR3 nucleotide sequence: TGTGCCAGCAGCCCCGAAGTCGGGAGGGCCAGGAATGAGCAGTTCTTC. The chain recombines TRBV7-2 with TRBJ2-1; 8 positions agree with TRBD2. The germline V gene has CDR1 SGHTA and CDR2 FQGNSA. This CDR3 is built from 16 residues. The trim removed 5 bases at V and 7 bases at J, leaving 13 bases unmatched. The full variable domain, rest sourced from reference TRBV7-2 and TRBJ2-1, is GAGVSQSPSNKVTEKGKDVELRCDPISGHTALYWYRQSLGQGLEFLIYFQGNSAPDKSGLPSDRFSAERTGGSVSTLTIQRTQQEDSAVYLCASSPEVGRARNEQFFGPGTRLTVL.

The V call is TRBV2, the J call TRBJ1-6; D unresolved. This CDR3 has 12 residues. The germline V gene encodes CDR1 SNHLY and CDR2 FYNNEI. V was shortened by 6 bases and J by 6 bases, with 6 bases between the two germline ends. The CDR3 DNA reads as TGTGCCAGCAGCAGATCTAATTCACCCCTCCACTTT. It is translated as CASSRSNSPLHF. Supplemented by reference TRBV2 and TRBJ1-6, the full variable domain reads EPEVTQTPSHQVTQMGQEVILRCVPISNHLYFYWYRQILGQKVEFLVSFYNNEISEKSEIFDDQFSVERPDGSNFTLKIRSTKLEDSAMYFCASSRSNSPLHFGNGTRLTVT.

J is TRBJ1-1 and V is TRBV27, with D maybe TRBD1 (5 bases). CDR3 size: 14 residues. The germline CDR1 and CDR2 sequences are MNHEY and SMNVEV (reference sequence). Trimming took 6 bases from V and 1 from J, leaving 12 bases between them. CDR3 sequence: CASRTFGGNTEAFF. DNA for the CDR3: TGTGCCAGCAGAACCTTCGGGGGGAACACTGAAGCTTTCTTT.

The chain is built from TRBV10-3 and TRBJ2-5, with TRBD2 as a possible D gene (5 bases). The CDR3 totals 15 residues. Trimming cost V 4 bases and J 2 bases, with 14 bases left between them. Looked up from germline, CDR1 is ENHRY and CDR2 is SYGVKD. In DNA form, the CDR3 reads TGTGCCATCAGTGTGGCAGCGGAGCCACAAGAGACCCAGTACTTC. Translated, it gives CAISVAAEPQETQYF.

This chain joins TRBV6-5 and TRBJ2-1; the D is unclear. Germline V gene data show CDR1 as MNHEY and CDR2 as SVGAGI. Trimming left V 3 bases short and J 0 bases short, with 6 bases between. The CDR3 consists of 14 residues. CDR3 sequence: CASSYRVSYNEQFF. The CDR3 bases are TGTGCCAGCAGTTATCGGGTCTCCTACAATGAGCAGTTCTTC.

This clone was seen more than once but under ten times. This chain joins TRBV30 and TRBJ1-5; TRBD1 might be the D (6 bases). Germline V gene lookup returns CDR1 GTSNPN and CDR2 SVGIG (reference sequence). This CDR3 is built from 15 residues. Trimming stripped 1 base from V and 7 bases from J, with 17 bases between. CDR3 amino acids: CAWSAGDTYSQPQHF. The CDR3 nucleotides are TGTGCCTGGAGTGCCGGGGACACTTATAGCCAGCCCCAGCATTTT.

This chain connects TRBV7-2 to TRBJ2-5, with no clear D. Germline V gene data show CDR1 as SGHTA and CDR2 as FQGNSA. The CDR3 is 14 residues long. Trimming removed 1 base from V and 0 bases from J, with 6 bases in between. The CDR3 loop reads CASSLVADQETQYF. The CDR3 nucleotides are TGTGCCAGCAGCTTAGTAGCAGACCAAGAGACCCAGTACTTC.

The chain recombines TRBV9 with TRBJ1-2; 8 bases match TRBD1. CDR1 is SGDLS and CDR2 is YYNGEE in the germline V gene. Unmatched junction bases numbered 34, after V lost 0 bases and J lost 12 bases. This CDR3 spans 22 amino acids. DNA of the CDR3: TGTGCCAGCAGCGTAGCTATAAGTCCCCCAGGGGGCGGTATTCGAATTGGGGCGGTCAACACCTTC. It encodes CASSVAISPPGGGIRIGAVNTF.

V gene TRBV27 combines with J gene TRBJ2-1, with D perhaps TRBD1 (5 bases). V shed 3 bases and J shed 6 bases, with 9 bases lying between them. Germline V gene data show CDR1 as MNHEY and CDR2 as SMNVEV (reference sequence). The CDR3 runs to 13 residues. CDR3 nucleotides: TGTGCCAGCAGTTTCGACAGACCCAATGAGCAGTTCTTC. Protein product: CASSFDRPNEQFF.

This chain connects TRBV25-1 to TRBJ1-1, with D maybe TRBD1 (5 bases). The CDR3 has 16 amino acids. The V and J ends lost 4 bases and 4 bases respectively, with 19 bases between them. Germline assignment: CDR1 MGHDK and CDR2 SYGVNS. The CDR3 DNA reads TGTGCCAGCAGTGTAGAGACAGCTCTCCATGGCACTGAAGCTTTCTTT. Its translation: CASSVETALHGTEAFF. The whole variable domain, remainder taken from reference TRBV25-1 and TRBJ1-1, is EADIYQTPRYLVIGTGKKITLECSQTMGHDKMYWYQQDPGMELHLIHYSYGVNSTEKGDLSSESTVSRIRTEHFPLTLESARPSHTSQYLCASSVETALHGTEAFFGQGTRLTVV.

The J gene is TRBJ1-1, the V gene TRBV11-3, with 7 positions matching TRBD1. CDR1 SGHNT and CDR2 YENEEA come from the germline V gene. With 4 bases clipped from V and 10 bases from J, the junction kept 12 bases outside the gene matches. There are 14 residues in the CDR3. The DNA for the CDR3 is TGTGCCAGCAGCTCCCAAGGAACAGGGGCGCCAGCTTTCTTT. Translation: CASSSQGTGAPAFF.

V gene TRBV7-3 combines with J gene TRBJ2-1; a possible D gene is TRBD2 (6 bases). This CDR3 has 13 amino acids. Germline V gives CDR1 SGHTA, CDR2 FQGTGA. V was shortened by 1 base and J by 10 bases, with 11 bases between the two germline ends. The CDR3 sequence is CASSLNSGIEQFF. CDR3 coding DNA: TGTGCCAGCAGCTTAAATAGCGGAATAGAGCAGTTCTTC.

The J gene is TRBJ1-5, the V gene TRBV7-2; TRBD1 is a possible D gene (5 bases). Trimming stripped 4 bases from V and 0 bases from J, with 13 bases between. Germline values: CDR1 SGHTA, CDR2 FQGNSA. This CDR3 spans 16 amino acids. The CDR3 DNA follows: TGTGCCAGCAGCTCGGTCGGGGGGAATAGCAATCAGCCCCAGCATTTT. It codes for CASSSVGGNSNQPQHF.

The rearrangement uses TRBV5-1 and TRBJ2-1, with 10 bases aligning to TRBD2. Losses at the gene ends were 5 bases for V and 5 bases for J; bases not matched to a gene: 7. This CDR3 has 15 amino acids. The germline V gene has CDR1 SGHRS and CDR2 YFSETQ. This CDR3 reads CASSFLAGAHNEQFF. The CDR3 coding sequence is TGCGCCAGCAGTTTCCTAGCGGGAGCCCACAATGAGCAGTTCTTC.

The V and J genes are TRBV28 and TRBJ1-5; D uncertain. The CDR3 contains 13 residues. Germline-derived CDR1 and CDR2 are MDHEN and SYDVKM. The V end was cut by 2 bases, the J end by 3 bases, with 5 bases between. CDR3: CASSLRDNQPQHF. The CDR3 bases are TGTGCCAGCAGTTTACGGGACAATCAGCCCCAGCATTTT.